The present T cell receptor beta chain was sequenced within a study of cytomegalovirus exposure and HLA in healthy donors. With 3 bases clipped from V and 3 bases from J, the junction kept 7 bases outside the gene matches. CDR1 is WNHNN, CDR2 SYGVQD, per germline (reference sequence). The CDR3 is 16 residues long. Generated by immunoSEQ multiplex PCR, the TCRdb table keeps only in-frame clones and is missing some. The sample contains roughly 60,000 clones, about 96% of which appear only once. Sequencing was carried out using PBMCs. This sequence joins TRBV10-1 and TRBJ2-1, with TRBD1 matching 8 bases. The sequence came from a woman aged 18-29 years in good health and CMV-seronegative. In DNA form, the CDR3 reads TGCGCCAGCAGTGACCAACAGGGGGGCCTCTACAATGAGCAGTTCTTC. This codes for CASSDQQGGLYNEQFF.